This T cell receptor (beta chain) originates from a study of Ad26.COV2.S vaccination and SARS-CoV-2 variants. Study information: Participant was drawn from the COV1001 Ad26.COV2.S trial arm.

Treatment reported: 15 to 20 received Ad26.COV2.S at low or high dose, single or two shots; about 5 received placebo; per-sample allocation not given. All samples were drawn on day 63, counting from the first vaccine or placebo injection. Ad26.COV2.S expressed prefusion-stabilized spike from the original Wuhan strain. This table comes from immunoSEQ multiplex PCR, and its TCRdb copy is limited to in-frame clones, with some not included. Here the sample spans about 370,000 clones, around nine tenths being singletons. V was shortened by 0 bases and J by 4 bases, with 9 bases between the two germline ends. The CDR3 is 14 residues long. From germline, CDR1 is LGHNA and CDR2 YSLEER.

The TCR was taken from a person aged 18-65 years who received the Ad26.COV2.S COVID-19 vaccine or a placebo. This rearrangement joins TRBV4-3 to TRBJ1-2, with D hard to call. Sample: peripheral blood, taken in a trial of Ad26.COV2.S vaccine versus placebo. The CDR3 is CASSQDAGSYGYTF. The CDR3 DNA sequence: TGCGCCAGCAGCCAAGACGCGGGGAGCTATGGCTACACCTTC.